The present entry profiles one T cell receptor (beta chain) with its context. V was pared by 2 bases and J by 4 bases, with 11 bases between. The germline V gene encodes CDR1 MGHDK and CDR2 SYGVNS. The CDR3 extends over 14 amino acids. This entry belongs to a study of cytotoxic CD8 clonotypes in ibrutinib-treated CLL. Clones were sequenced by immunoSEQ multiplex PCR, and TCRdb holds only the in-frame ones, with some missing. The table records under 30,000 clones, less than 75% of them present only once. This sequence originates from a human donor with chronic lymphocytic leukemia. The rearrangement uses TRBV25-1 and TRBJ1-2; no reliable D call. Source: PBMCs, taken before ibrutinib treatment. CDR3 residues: CASSELRWGYGYTF. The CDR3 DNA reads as TGTGCCAGCAGTGAACTCCGGTGGGGCTATGGCTACACCTTC.